The sequence of this TCR beta chain was determined in a study of graft-versus-host responses after intestinal transplantation. Study overall: Isolated intestinal, liver-intestinal, or multivisceral transplants were what recipients had. Recipients across the board were started on anti-thymocyte globulin induction, then kept on tacrolimus and steroids for 2 to 4 years.

To note about this clone: Antigen: not known.

Assay used: immunoSEQ multiplex PCR; TCRdb lists only in-frame clones, some missing. There are about 130,000 clones in the sample; 80% to 95% occur only once, and roughly 0.2% lies in the top ten. Findings and limits, study-wide: Maximum circulating GvH clone levels tracked with early post-transplant HvG decreases. Allografts from individuals with graft-donor T cell macrochimerism displayed high graft-versus-host to host-versus-graft clonal ratios.

This receptor was obtained from a human donor who received an intestinal transplant. Specimen: unstimulated CD4+ T cells sorted from spleen or lymph node cells, collected before intestinal transplant.

The CDR3 reads CASSPRRAGTGTGELFF. The CDR3, as DNA: TGTGCCAGCAGCCCCCGCAGGGCAGGGACGGGCACCGGGGAGCTGTTTTTT. V and J are TRBV7-3 and TRBJ2-2, with D perhaps TRBD1 or TRBD2 (5 bases each). The germline CDR1 and CDR2 sequences are SGHTA and FQGTGA. Trimming took off 5 bases at V and 4 bases at J, with 20 bases between the two ends. This CDR3 comprises 17 residues.